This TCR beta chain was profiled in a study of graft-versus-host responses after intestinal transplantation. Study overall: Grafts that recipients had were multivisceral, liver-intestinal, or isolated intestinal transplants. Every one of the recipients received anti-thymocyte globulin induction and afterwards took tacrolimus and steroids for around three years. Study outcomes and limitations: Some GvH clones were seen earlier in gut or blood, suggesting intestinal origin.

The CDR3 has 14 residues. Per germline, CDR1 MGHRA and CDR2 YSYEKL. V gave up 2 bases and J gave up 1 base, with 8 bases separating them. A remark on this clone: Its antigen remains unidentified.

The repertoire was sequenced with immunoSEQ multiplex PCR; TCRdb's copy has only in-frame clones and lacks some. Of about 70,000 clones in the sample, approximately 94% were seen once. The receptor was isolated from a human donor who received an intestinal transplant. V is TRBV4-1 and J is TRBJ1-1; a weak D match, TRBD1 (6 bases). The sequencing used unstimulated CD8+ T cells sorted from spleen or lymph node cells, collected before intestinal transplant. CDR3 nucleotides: TGCGCCAGCAGCCAACGGGGGGCGAACACTGAAGCTTTCTTT. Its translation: CASSQRGANTEAFF.